This entry concerns a single TCR beta chain. The antigen is unknown. The data are from a study of PD-1 blockade in classical Hodgkin lymphoma. Broader study findings: The authors have not defined what causes the repertoire differences, possibly disease activity or prior therapy.

V was pared by 6 bases and J by 0 bases, with 8 bases of the junction left unmatched. The CDR3 runs to 15 residues. CDR1 is LNHDA, CDR2 SQIVND, per germline (reference sequence). Regarding time point: newly diagnosed, previously untreated cHL patient sample. Starting with thawed PBMCs, CD4+ T cells were purified by magnetic negative selection. The authors used newly diagnosed, untreated classical Hodgkin lymphoma PBMCs as comparison. The data were produced by immunoSEQ multiplex PCR, yet TCRdb's version contains in-frame clones alone and is incomplete. The profile shows 20,000 to 25,000 clones, about 90% of them singletons.

The rearrangement links TRBV19 to TRBJ2-7, with 7 bases identical to TRBD1. The sequence derives from a human donor with classical Hodgkin lymphoma. The sequencing sample was made of CD4+ T cells from blood. The CDR3 DNA follows: TGTGCCAGTAGGGATCCGGGACAGAGCTCCTACGAGCAGTACTTC. The encoded protein is CASRDPGQSSYEQYF.